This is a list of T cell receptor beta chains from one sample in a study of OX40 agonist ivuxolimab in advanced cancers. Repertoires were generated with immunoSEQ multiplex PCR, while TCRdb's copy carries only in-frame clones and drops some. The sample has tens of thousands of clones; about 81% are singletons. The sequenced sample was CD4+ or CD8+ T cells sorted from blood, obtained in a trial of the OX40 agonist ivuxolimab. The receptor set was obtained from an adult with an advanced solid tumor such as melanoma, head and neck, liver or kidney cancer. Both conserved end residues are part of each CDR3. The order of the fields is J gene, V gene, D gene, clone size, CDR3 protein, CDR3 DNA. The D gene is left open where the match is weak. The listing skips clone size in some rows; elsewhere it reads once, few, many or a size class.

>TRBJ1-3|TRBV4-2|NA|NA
CASSQAGGGQGNTIYF
TGTGCCAGCAGCCAAGCCGGTGGGGGGCAAGGAAACACCATATATTTT
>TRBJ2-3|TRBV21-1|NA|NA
CASSPLRRTESTDTQYF
TGTGCCAGCAGCCCTTTACGTCGGACAGAGTCCACAGATACGCAGTATTTT
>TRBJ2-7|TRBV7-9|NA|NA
CASSLGQGAYEQYF
TGTGCCAGCAGCTTAGGGCAGGGAGCCTACGAGCAGTACTTC
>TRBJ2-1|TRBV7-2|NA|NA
CASPDVGIGFF
TGTGCCAGCCCAGACGTAGGGATCGGGTTCTTC
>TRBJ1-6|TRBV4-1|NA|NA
CASSPGVLSDSPLHF
TGCGCCAGCAGCCCCGGGGTCTTGAGTGATTCACCCCTCCACTTT
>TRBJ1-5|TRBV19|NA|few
CASNTATGTPSHF
TGTGCCAGTAATACAGCCACGGGAACCCCATCCCATTTT
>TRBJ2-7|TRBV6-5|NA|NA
CASARPSLHEQYF
TGTGCCAGCGCCCGACCGTCCCTTCACGAGCAGTACTTC
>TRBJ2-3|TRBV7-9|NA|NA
CASSPRDTQYF
TGTGCCAGCAGCCCTAGGGATACGCAGTATTTT
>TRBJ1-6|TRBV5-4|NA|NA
CASSLAQNNSPLHF
TGTGCCAGCAGCTTGGCACAGAATAATTCACCCCTCCACTTT
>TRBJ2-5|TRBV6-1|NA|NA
CASKSREETQYF
TGTGCCAGCAAATCAAGGGAAGAGACCCAGTACTTC
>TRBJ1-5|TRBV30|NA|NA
CAWGTGTGNQPQHF
TGTGCCTGGGGTACCGGGACTGGCAATCAGCCCCAGCATTTT
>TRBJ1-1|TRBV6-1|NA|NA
CASSEHLNTEAFF
TGTGCCAGCAGTGAACACCTGAACACTGAAGCTTTCTTT
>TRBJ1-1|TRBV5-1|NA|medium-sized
CASKWTENTEAFF
TGCGCCAGCAAGTGGACAGAGAACACTGAAGCTTTCTTT
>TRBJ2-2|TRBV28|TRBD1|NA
CASIDRGPGTGELFF
TGTGCCAGCATCGACAGGGGGCCAGGCACCGGGGAGCTGTTTTTT
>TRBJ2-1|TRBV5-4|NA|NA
CASSFGPSEQFF
TGTGCCAGCAGCTTTGGGCCGAGCGAGCAGTTCTTC
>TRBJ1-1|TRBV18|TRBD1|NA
CASSPQSGGTGGLNTEAFF
TGTGCCAGCTCACCACAATCGGGCGGGACAGGGGGTTTGAACACTGAAGCTTTCTTT
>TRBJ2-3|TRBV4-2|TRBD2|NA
CASSQDLTSGSADTQYF
TGTGCCAGCAGCCAAGACTTGACTAGCGGGTCTGCAGATACGCAGTATTTT
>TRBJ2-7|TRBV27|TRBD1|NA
CASSLRNGRGPTEQYF
TGTGCCAGCAGTTTAAGGAATGGCAGGGGGCCGACCGAGCAGTACTTC
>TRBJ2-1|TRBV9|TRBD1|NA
CASSVGDRGYNEQFF
TGTGCCAGCAGCGTAGGAGACAGGGGGTACAATGAGCAGTTCTTC
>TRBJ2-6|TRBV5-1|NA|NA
CASSLSGGGSSGANVLTF
TGCGCCAGCAGCTTATCTGGCGGGGGCTCGTCTGGGGCCAACGTCCTGACTTTC
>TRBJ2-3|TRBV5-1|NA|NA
CASSLAGTRDTQYF
TGCGCCAGCAGCTTGGCAGGGACCCGAGATACGCAGTATTTT
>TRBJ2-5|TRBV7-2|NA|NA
CASSLFKETQYF
TGTGCCAGCAGCTTATTTAAAGAGACCCAGTACTTC
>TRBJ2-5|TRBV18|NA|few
CASSPPYREETQYF
TGTGCCAGCTCACCACCGTACAGGGAAGAGACCCAGTACTTC
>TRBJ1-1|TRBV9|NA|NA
CASSVGAGEDEAFF
TGTGCCAGCAGCGTAGGAGCAGGGGAGGATGAAGCTTTCTTT
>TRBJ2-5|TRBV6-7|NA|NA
CASPNLALSGEQYF
TGTGCCAGCCCGAACCTAGCGCTGTCCGGGGAGCAGTACTTC